This T cell receptor (beta chain) stems from a study of T cell repertoires in cytomegalovirus infection. Turning to the study itself: Indications of both CMV infection and matching HLA type were provided by public TCR beta signatures.

TCRdb itself ran the reads through MiXCR, one entry per CDR3 protein. The repertoire has around 530,000 distinct CDR3 sequences, more than 15% of them found once; the top ten carry 20% to 30%. As regards this clonotype: No antigen is known for it.

Overall study findings and caveats: Totalled public TCR beta family frequency picked out people who carried CMV plus the relevant HLA. The ex vivo response was dominated by HLA-C-restricted CMV-specific TCR beta clonotypes.

The specimen sequenced was CD8+ T cells from PBMCs. This receptor was taken from a human donor in good health (CMV status not recorded). Some clones in this sample may be carry-over from other donors' samples.

The CDR3 here is CASSQTDRADSPLHF. DNA for the CDR3: TGTGCCAGCAGCCAGACGGACCGGGCCGATTCACCCCTCCACTTT. The chain employs TRBV16 and TRBJ1-6; the D is unclear. The V end lost 3 bases, the J end lost 8 bases, and 14 bases lay between the germline ends. The germline gives CDR1 KGHSY, CDR2 FQNENV. The CDR3 is made up of 15 amino acids.